A few counts support the clone carrying this TCR beta chain. What it binds is not known. V trimming: 0 bases; J trimming: 0 bases; junction bases outside the gene matches: 4. The CDR3 totals 18 residues. Germline lookup yields CDR1 SGHRS and CDR2 YFSETQ. TCR alpha and TCR beta cDNA libraries with sample barcodes and UMIs came from 5'RACE using constant-segment primers. In TCRdb, the 5' RACE reads were re-called with MiXCR into one record per CDR3 protein. The sample carries hundreds of thousands of distinct CDR3 sequences, 25% to 30% recorded once. These data come from a study of T-cell memory formation after mild COVID-19. Study-level information: Clusters of TCRs were largely donor specific. Overall study results and limits: Some SARS-CoV-2-responding clones were already detected in memory before infection. A second wave expanding day 15 to 37 was CD4+-biased; contracting clones were balanced.

The J gene is TRBJ2-1, the V gene TRBV5-1; 12 bases align to TRBD2. The TCR comes from an adult woman who had mild COVID-19 (a few samples of this study predate the infection). Cell type and time point are not known. Material for sequencing was PBMCs or a T cell subset sorted from them (not recorded which). As DNA, the CDR3 is TGCGCCAGCAGCTTGGCCACTAGCGGGGGGCACTCCTACAATGAGCAGTTCTTC. Protein product: CASSLATSGGHSYNEQFF.